Presented here are 18 T cell receptor beta chains from one specimen sequenced in a study of blood T cell repertoires in COVID-19. This table comes from immunoSEQ multiplex PCR, and its TCRdb copy is limited to in-frame clones, with some not included. The sample holds just over 250,000 clones, about 86% seen once. Material: PBMCs or T cells enriched from blood (not recorded which). The receptors originated from a man aged 25 to 40 with acute COVID-19.

The chain couples TRBV25-1 to TRBJ2-1; 9 nucleotides agree with TRBD1. V trimming: 3 bases; J trimming: 8 bases; junction bases outside the gene matches: 11. The V gene's germline CDR1 is MGHDK and CDR2 SYGVNS. The CDR3 totals 16 residues. For the CDR3, the DNA is TGTGCCAGCAGTGATCAACCGGGACAGGGTAGCGATGAGCAGTTCTTC. Translation gives CASSDQPGQGSDEQFF.

This clone was seen only once. Other DNA sequences in the sample encode the same CDR3. V is TRBV10-1 and J is TRBJ1-1; D gene unclear. The CDR3 is 13 residues long. Trimming removed 2 bases from V and 2 bases from J, with 6 bases in between. Germline CDR1 and CDR2: WNHNN and SYGVQD (reference sequence). The CDR3 DNA follows: TGCGCCAGCAGTGAGCAACAAAACACTGAAGCTTTCTTT. Residues: CASSEQQNTEAFF.

The chain is built from TRBV21-1 and TRBJ1-1. TRBV21-1 is shown as a pseudogene. This CDR3 is built from 14 residues. CDR3 sequence reads: CASSKARVNTEAFF. In nucleotides, the CDR3 is TGTGCCAGCAGCAAAGCGCGGGTGAACACTGAAGCTTTCTTT.

The J gene is TRBJ2-7, the V gene TRBV19; D gene ambiguous. Trimming removed 0 bases from V and 4 bases from J, with 7 bases in between. The germline gives CDR1 LNHDA, CDR2 SQIVND (reference sequence). The CDR3 contains 13 residues. CDR3 DNA: TGTGCCAGTAGTATAGATCTCGGTTACGAGCAGTACGTC. This encodes CASSIDLGYEQYV.

This rearrangement joins TRBV6-1 to TRBJ2-1, with 8 nucleotides matching TRBD2. The length of the CDR3 is 14 residues. J lost 9 bases, V lost 1 base, and 5 bases had no gene match. The germline CDR1 and CDR2 sequences are MNHNS and SASEGT. The CDR3 here is CASSEVAAGGEQFF. In DNA form, the CDR3 reads TGTGCCAGCAGTGAAGTTGCTGCGGGGGGTGAGCAGTTCTTC.

This clone was detected once. V is TRBV11-3 and J is TRBJ1-1; unclear D gene. The CDR3 contains 14 residues. Trimming took 5 bases from V and 0 from J, leaving 10 bases between them. CDR1 is SGHNT and CDR2 is YENEEA in the germline V gene. This chain's CDR3 is CASSQQALNTEAFF. The CDR3 bases are TGTGCCAGCAGCCAGCAGGCGCTGAACACTGAAGCTTTCTTT.

The V gene is TRBV20-1, the J gene TRBJ2-7; no reliable D call. The V gene's germline CDR1 is DFQATT and CDR2 SNEGSKA (reference sequence). The CDR3 extends over 11 amino acids. V was pared by 0 bases and J by 3 bases, with 3 bases between. CDR3: CSARERYEQYV. The CDR3 DNA follows: TGCAGTGCTAGAGAGCGCTACGAGCAGTACGTC.

The chain combines TRBV6-1 with TRBJ2-1; 10 bases match TRBD1. CDR3 length: 16 residues. The V and J ends lost 3 bases and 4 bases, in that order; junction bases with no gene match: 6. The germline V gene has CDR1 MNHNS and CDR2 SASEGT. The CDR3 sequence: CASSDETGGLYNEQFF. CDR3 DNA: TGTGCCAGCAGTGACGAGACAGGGGGCTTATACAATGAGCAGTTCTTC.

The chain combines TRBV19 with TRBJ2-1, with 9 bases fitting TRBD1. The trim removed 5 bases at V and 7 bases at J, leaving 9 bases unmatched. CDR1 LNHDA and CDR2 SQIVND come from the germline V gene (reference sequence). CDR3 length: 15 residues. The chain's CDR3 is CASSARRDRVNEQFF. The CDR3 bases are TGTGCCAGTAGTGCTCGTCGGGACAGGGTTAATGAGCAGTTCTTC.

J is TRBJ1-1 and V is TRBV5-6; 8 nucleotides agree with TRBD1. Germline V lookup: CDR1 SGHDT, CDR2 YYEEEE. V lost 1 base, J lost 7 bases, and 6 bases stayed unmatched. This CDR3 has 14 amino acids. For the CDR3, the DNA is TGTGCCAGCAGCTTGTGGACAGGGTATGGTGAAGCTTTCTTT. This gives the protein CASSLWTGYGEAFF.

With regard to this clone: An end of the junction differs from the germline gene, which may be a read error. The rearrangement uses TRBV2 and TRBJ1-4; no reliable D call. This CDR3 region has 15 residues. In germline, CDR1 is SNHLY, CDR2 FYNNEI. The CDR3 sequence is CASEEHPGTNEKLFF. In DNA, the CDR3 is TGTGCCAGCGAGGAGCATCCGGGAACTAATGAAAAACTATTTTTT.

The chain has TRBV5-5 and TRBJ2-1, with D unresolved. Trimming took 1 base from V and 7 from J, leaving 6 bases between them. This CDR3 has 12 amino acids. CDR1 and CDR2 (germline): SGHKS, YYEKEE (reference sequence). The CDR3: CASSLPFNEQFF. CDR3 nucleotides: TGTGCCAGCAGCTTGCCCTTTAATGAGCAGTTCTTC.

Only one count was recorded for this clone. This rearrangement joins TRBV18 to TRBJ2-4; 8 nucleotides align to TRBD2. CDR3 length: 16 amino acids. The germline CDR1 and CDR2 sequences are KGHSH and LQKENI. V lost 5 bases, J lost 2 bases, and 8 bases stayed unmatched. The CDR3 region has the DNA TGTGCCAGCTCAGGTCTCAGCGGGGGTACCAAAAACATTCAGTACTTC. The encoded protein is CASSGLSGGTKNIQYF.

This chain links TRBV28 with TRBJ1-5, with D possibly TRBD1 on 5 matching bases. Germline CDR1 and CDR2: MDHEN and SYDVKM. Deletions cut 3 bases from V and 6 bases from J, with 18 bases between. There are 16 residues in the CDR3. CDR3 in DNA: TGTGCCAGCAGTTTCTTAAGACCAGGGACTGGTCAGCCCCAGCATTTT. This gives the protein CASSFLRPGTGQPQHF.

J is TRBJ2-3 and V is TRBV19, with 9 bases identical to TRBD1. V lost 6 bases and J lost 10; bases outside the gene matches: 11. The germline V gene encodes CDR1 LNHDA and CDR2 SQIVND (reference sequence). This CDR3 is 14 amino acids long. CDR3 loop: CASSPTGTGISQYF. CDR3 nucleotides: TGTGCCAGTAGCCCAACCGGGACAGGGATTTCGCAGTATTTT.

V and J are TRBV7-9 and TRBJ1-1; D possibly corresponds to TRBD1 (5 bases). This CDR3 is 15 amino acids long. Deletions cut 3 bases from V and 3 bases from J, with 14 bases between. Per germline, CDR1 SEHNR and CDR2 FQNEAQ (reference sequence). CDR3 DNA sequence: TGTGCCAGCAGCTTGACCGTACCAGGGCACACTGAAGCTTTCTTT. It encodes CASSLTVPGHTEAFF.

The V call is TRBV2, the J call TRBJ2-1, with D unresolved. CDR3 length equals 16 residues. The V end was cut by 3 bases, the J end by 0 bases, with 12 bases between. Germline V gives CDR1 SNHLY, CDR2 FYNNEI. The DNA of the CDR3 is TGTGCCAGCAGTGAGAGTCGATATAGCTCCTACAATGAGCAGTTCTTC. This translates into CASSESRYSSYNEQFF.

This chain uses TRBV5-1 with TRBJ2-3, with 9 bases matching TRBD1. The CDR3 has 14 amino acids. V lost 6 bases, J lost 5 bases, and 7 bases stayed unmatched. Germline CDR1 SGHRS, CDR2 YFSETQ. The CDR3 sequence is CASNMGQGRDTQYF. CDR3 nucleotide sequence: TGCGCCAGCAACATGGGACAGGGTAGAGATACGCAGTATTTT.